This TCR beta chain stems from a study of blood T cell repertoires in COVID-19. The CDR3 contains 11 residues. Germline V gene lookup returns CDR1 LNHNV and CDR2 YYDKDF (reference sequence). V shed 7 bases, J shed 4 bases, and the junction held 0 bases outside the gene matches. Original processing methods: It was from reference gene primer amplification that nucleated cell counts were estimated. The method was immunoSEQ multiplex PCR; TCRdb's version includes in-frame clones alone and lacks a portion of them. The DNA gave D and trimming, while V, J and clone size come from that table. The sample contains some 350,000 clones, around 90% of which appear only once.

The sequence was obtained from a man aged 18 to 30 with active or convalescent COVID-19. Sequencing was done on a sample of peripheral blood. J is TRBJ1-1 and V is TRBV15; 7 bases match TRBD1. The CDR3 region has the DNA TGTGCCACCACAGGGGGCACTGAAGCTTTCTTT. As protein: CATTGGTEAFF.